This T cell receptor (beta chain) was profiled in a study of shared clonotypes between healthy human individuals. The ends lost 1 base at V and 5 bases at J; junction bases unmatched: 10. The CDR3 consists of 16 residues. Per germline, CDR1 SEHNR and CDR2 FQNEAQ (reference sequence). Whole-study findings and limits: In this cohort, only blood was sampled, and tissue repertoires likely differ. When naive CD4 clonotypes were compared across four donors, about 5% were shared.

To note about this clone: Its antigen is unknown.

The assay was immunoSEQ multiplex PCR, and TCRdb's table has in-frame clones only and misses some. The table shows 600,000 to 750,000 clones, with about 78% occurring only once. Donation came from healthy HIV-negative adults that had no recent acute infections or vaccinations. The split of CD4+ cells yielded CD45RA+ naive and CD45RA-negative memory subsets. Specimen: memory CD4+ T cells sorted from blood. Sample subset: CD45RA-negative fraction. The receptor comes from a woman aged 25 to 39 in good health. The V and J genes are TRBV7-9 and TRBJ1-2; TRBD1 agrees at 7 bases. The CDR3 loop is CASSLVIAGGSYGYTF. The CDR3 nucleotides read TGTGCCAGCAGCTTAGTAATCGCAGGGGGAAGTTATGGCTACACCTTC.